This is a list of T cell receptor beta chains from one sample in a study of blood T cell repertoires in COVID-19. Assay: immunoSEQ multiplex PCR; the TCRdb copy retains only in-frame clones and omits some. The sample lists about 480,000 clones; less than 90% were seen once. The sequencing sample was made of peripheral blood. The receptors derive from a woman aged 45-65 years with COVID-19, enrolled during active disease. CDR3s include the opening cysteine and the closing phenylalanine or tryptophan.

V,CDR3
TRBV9,CASSVDGGAKNTEAFF
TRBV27,CASSLLLAGATDTQYF
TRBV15,CATSREKLNTEAFF
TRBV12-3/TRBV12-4,CASSFFRYGYTF
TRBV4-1,CASSHTGTSTDTQYF
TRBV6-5,CASTPGGDNEQFF
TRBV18,CASSPGQGAWETQYF
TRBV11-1,CASTLRTGWDTQYF
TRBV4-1,CASSQDPVNAGNTIYF
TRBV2,CASESGGAMLSTDTQYF
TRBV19,CASSAGGAQPQHF
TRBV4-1,CASSQDQGLRLAGSYEQYF
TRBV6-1,CASSEALQGTGGEKLFF
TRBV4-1,CASSQAPNRGNQPQHF
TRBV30,CAWSRGADGYTF
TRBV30,CAWTIAGGKNIQYF
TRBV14,CASSLLGGTGGQFF
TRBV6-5,CASTEGGSHQPQHF
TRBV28,CASSLDTRPYGYTF
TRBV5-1,CASSLSRDSGANVLTF
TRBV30,CAWSSPPRLGRTYEQYF
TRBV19,CASSIGRGIYGYTF
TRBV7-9,CASSPSRAYTEAFF
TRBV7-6,CASSLFGTGGKLFF
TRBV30,CACTSEGSMGSSGANVLTF
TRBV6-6,CASSYSRGNTIYF
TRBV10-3,CAISVGGAEETQYF